A selection of T cell receptor beta chains follows, all from one sample in a study of T cell repertoires in ileal Crohn's disease. Repertoires were generated with immunoSEQ multiplex PCR, while TCRdb's copy carries only in-frame clones and drops some. The sample comprises roughly 5,000 clones, about two thirds of which are singletons, and less than 30% rests with the top ten. The sequenced sample was ileal tissue. The receptors shown here come from an adult with Crohn's disease. The CDR3 runs from the conserved cysteine through the conserved F or W. The order of the fields is clone size, V gene, D gene, J gene, CDR3 DNA, CDR3 protein. D genes are given only for firm matches. Clone size is not always given. Where it is, it says once, few, many or a class for expanded clones.

clone_size: -
v_call: TRBV10-3
d_call: TRBD1
j_call: TRBJ1-1
cdr3_nt: TGTGCCATCAGTGAGTCGTTCGACAGGGGTGTTATGAACACTGAAGCTTTCTTT
cdr3_aa: CAISESFDRGVMNTEAFF

clone_size: -
v_call: TRBV27
d_call: -
j_call: TRBJ1-6
cdr3_nt: TGTGCCAGCAGGACAGGTACCTTTAATTCACCCCTCCACTTT
cdr3_aa: CASRTGTFNSPLHF

clone_size: -
v_call: TRBV19
d_call: -
j_call: TRBJ1-4
cdr3_nt: TGTGCCAGTAGTATGGGTCAGGGGACGCAAAAACTGTTTTTT
cdr3_aa: CASSMGQGTQKLFF

clone_size: -
v_call: TRBV4-2
d_call: -
j_call: TRBJ1-2
cdr3_nt: TGTGCCAGCAGCCAAGCCCGGACAGAGAACATCAATGGCTACACCTTC
cdr3_aa: CASSQARTENINGYTF

clone_size: -
v_call: TRBV19
d_call: -
j_call: TRBJ2-2
cdr3_nt: TGTGCCAGTAGTATTGACGACTCGAACACCGGGGAGCTGTTTTTT
cdr3_aa: CASSIDDSNTGELFF

clone_size: -
v_call: TRBV6-1
d_call: TRBD2
j_call: TRBJ2-7
cdr3_nt: TGTGCCAGCAGCGGCGGGGGGATCTACGAGCAGTACTTC
cdr3_aa: CASSGGGIYEQYF

clone_size: -
v_call: TRBV7-3
d_call: TRBD1
j_call: TRBJ2-6
cdr3_nt: TGTGCCAGCAGCTTAAGCGTCCCGCGAGGGGGCGGTGGGGCCAACGTCCTGACTTTC
cdr3_aa: CASSLSVPRGGGGANVLTF

clone_size: -
v_call: TRBV9
d_call: TRBD2
j_call: TRBJ2-5
cdr3_nt: TGTGCCAGCAGTAGCGGGATTCAAGAGACCCAGTACTTC
cdr3_aa: CASSSGIQETQYF

clone_size: -
v_call: TRBV7-2
d_call: TRBD2
j_call: TRBJ2-3
cdr3_nt: TGTGCCAGCAGCTTACTAGCGGGGGGGCTGACAGATACGCAGTATTTT
cdr3_aa: CASSLLAGGLTDTQYF

clone_size: few
v_call: TRBV28
d_call: -
j_call: TRBJ1-2
cdr3_nt: TGTGCCTCCCAGGAGGCGAGCTATGGCTACACCTTC
cdr3_aa: CASQEASYGYTF

clone_size: -
v_call: TRBV6-4
d_call: -
j_call: TRBJ2-3
cdr3_nt: TGTGCCAGCAGTGACGGGACTAGCACAGATACGCAGTATTTT
cdr3_aa: CASSDGTSTDTQYF

clone_size: -
v_call: TRBV9
d_call: -
j_call: TRBJ1-1
cdr3_nt: TGTGCCAGCAGCGTAGCTTGGGCCCAGGACACTGAAGCTTTCTTT
cdr3_aa: CASSVAWAQDTEAFF

clone_size: once
v_call: TRBV4-2
d_call: TRBD1
j_call: TRBJ1-1
cdr3_nt: TGTGTCAGCAGCCGCGACAGGGGGACTGAAGCTTTCTTT
cdr3_aa: CVSSRDRGTEAFF

clone_size: -
v_call: TRBV5-4
d_call: -
j_call: TRBJ2-5
cdr3_nt: TGTGCCAGCAGCAGAAACAGGGTCGGAGAGACCCAGTACTTC
cdr3_aa: CASSRNRVGETQYF

clone_size: -
v_call: TRBV7-9
d_call: -
j_call: TRBJ2-3
cdr3_nt: TGTGCCAGCAGCACGTTGACTACATTCACAGATACGCAGTATTTT
cdr3_aa: CASSTLTTFTDTQYF

clone_size: -
v_call: TRBV10-2
d_call: TRBD1
j_call: TRBJ1-5
cdr3_nt: TGCGCCAGTACTGACAGGGGGCGGGAGCCCCAGCATTTT
cdr3_aa: CASTDRGREPQHF

clone_size: -
v_call: TRBV11-2
d_call: -
j_call: TRBJ1-1
cdr3_nt: TGTGCCAGCAGCAACTACCCGGGCACTGAAGCTTTCTTT
cdr3_aa: CASSNYPGTEAFF

clone_size: -
v_call: TRBV9
d_call: -
j_call: TRBJ2-1
cdr3_nt: TGTGCCAGCAGCGTAGAGGACAGCTCTTACAATGAGCAGTTCTTC
cdr3_aa: CASSVEDSSYNEQFF

clone_size: -
v_call: TRBV6-6
d_call: -
j_call: TRBJ1-2
cdr3_nt: TGTGCCAGCACTTACGGGGGGGGGTATGGCTACACCTTC
cdr3_aa: CASTYGGGYGYTF

clone_size: -
v_call: TRBV5-4
d_call: TRBD1
j_call: TRBJ1-1
cdr3_nt: TGTGCCAGCAGCTTGGTAGGGGGCATGAACACTGAAGCTTTCTTT
cdr3_aa: CASSLVGGMNTEAFF

clone_size: -
v_call: TRBV27
d_call: TRBD1
j_call: TRBJ1-4
cdr3_nt: TGTGCCAGCAGTTTGGGGGGACAGCCTAATGAAAAACTGTTTTTT
cdr3_aa: CASSLGGQPNEKLFF

clone_size: -
v_call: TRBV30
d_call: -
j_call: TRBJ1-6
cdr3_nt: TGTGCCTGGACCCCCGGGGGCTCCTATAATTCACCCCTCCACTTT
cdr3_aa: CAWTPGGSYNSPLHF

clone_size: few
v_call: TRBV4-3
d_call: TRBD2
j_call: TRBJ2-2
cdr3_nt: TGCGCCAGCAGCCAAGAGGGACTAGTGCCCGGGGAGCTGTTTTTT
cdr3_aa: CASSQEGLVPGELFF

clone_size: -
v_call: TRBV7-9
d_call: -
j_call: TRBJ2-1
cdr3_nt: TGTGCCAGCAGCCGGGTCAATGAGCAGTTCTTC
cdr3_aa: CASSRVNEQFF

clone_size: -
v_call: TRBV11-2
d_call: TRBD2
j_call: TRBJ2-3
cdr3_nt: TGTGCCAGCAGCTTAGAGCCCTCTGGACTAGCGGGAGGCTCCACAGATACGCAGTATTTT
cdr3_aa: CASSLEPSGLAGGSTDTQYF

clone_size: -
v_call: TRBV25-1
d_call: -
j_call: TRBJ2-3
cdr3_nt: TGTGCCAGCAGGGACTTAAGCACAGATACGCAGTATTTT
cdr3_aa: CASRDLSTDTQYF

clone_size: -
v_call: TRBV29-1
d_call: -
j_call: TRBJ2-1
cdr3_nt: TGCAGCGTTGAGGGGCCGGGCCGCTCCTACAATGAGCAGTTCTTC
cdr3_aa: CSVEGPGRSYNEQFF

clone_size: -
v_call: TRBV15
d_call: -
j_call: TRBJ2-6
cdr3_nt: TGTGCCACCAGCAGAGAGGGGGGAACCGGGGCCAACGTCCTGACTTTC
cdr3_aa: CATSREGGTGANVLTF

clone_size: -
v_call: TRBV5-1
d_call: TRBD2
j_call: TRBJ2-7
cdr3_nt: TGCGCCAGCAGCTTGGACGCGGGGGGTTTCTACGAGCAGTACTTC
cdr3_aa: CASSLDAGGFYEQYF

clone_size: -
v_call: TRBV7-7
d_call: TRBD1
j_call: TRBJ1-4
cdr3_nt: TGTGCCAGCAGCCGGGACAGGGGAGGAAAACTGTTTTTT
cdr3_aa: CASSRDRGGKLFF

clone_size: -
v_call: TRBV29-1
d_call: TRBD1
j_call: TRBJ1-1
cdr3_nt: TGCAGCGTTGCCAGGGACAGGGAGGAGACTGAAGCTTTCTTT
cdr3_aa: CSVARDREETEAFF

clone_size: -
v_call: TRBV6-5
d_call: -
j_call: TRBJ1-6
cdr3_nt: TGTGCCAGCAGTTACTCGGGGGGGTACTCACCCCTCCACTTT
cdr3_aa: CASSYSGGYSPLHF

clone_size: -
v_call: TRBV9
d_call: TRBD2
j_call: TRBJ2-2
cdr3_nt: TGTGCCAGCAGCGTAGGGGGAGGGACGAACACCGGGGAGCTGTTTTTT
cdr3_aa: CASSVGGGTNTGELFF

clone_size: -
v_call: TRBV7-3
d_call: TRBD1
j_call: TRBJ1-2
cdr3_nt: TGTGCCAGCAGCGATGGACAGGGATCAACTAACTATGGCTACACCTTC
cdr3_aa: CASSDGQGSTNYGYTF

clone_size: -
v_call: TRBV5-1
d_call: TRBD1
j_call: TRBJ1-2
cdr3_nt: TGCGCCAGCAGCGTCGACAGGGGGCGAGGGGGCTACACCTTC
cdr3_aa: CASSVDRGRGGYTF

clone_size: -
v_call: TRBV7-2
d_call: TRBD1
j_call: TRBJ1-5
cdr3_nt: TGTGCCAGCAGCTTCGCAGGGGGGTACAATCAGCCCCAGCATTTT
cdr3_aa: CASSFAGGYNQPQHF

clone_size: -
v_call: TRBV7-9
d_call: -
j_call: TRBJ1-2
cdr3_nt: TGTGCCAGCAGCTCTTACCGGGATTACACCTTC
cdr3_aa: CASSSYRDYTF

clone_size: -
v_call: TRBV5-1
d_call: TRBD2
j_call: TRBJ2-3
cdr3_nt: TGTGCCAGCAGCTTGGACGGACGGAGCAATCTAGCGGGAGCCACAGATACGCAGTATTTT
cdr3_aa: CASSLDGRSNLAGATDTQYF

clone_size: -
v_call: TRBV5-4
d_call: -
j_call: TRBJ1-2
cdr3_nt: TGTGCCAGCAGCTCTGGGGGGGCTGATTATGGCTACACCTTC
cdr3_aa: CASSSGGADYGYTF

clone_size: -
v_call: TRBV4-2
d_call: TRBD1
j_call: TRBJ2-6
cdr3_nt: TGTGCCAGCAGCCGCATGACAGGGGCCGACTCTGGGGCCAACGTCCTGACTTTC
cdr3_aa: CASSRMTGADSGANVLTF

clone_size: -
v_call: TRBV5-1
d_call: -
j_call: TRBJ1-2
cdr3_nt: TGCGCCAGCAGCTTGGTGAAACAGGTTTCGCAGGGCTACACCTTC
cdr3_aa: CASSLVKQVSQGYTF

clone_size: -
v_call: TRBV5-5
d_call: -
j_call: TRBJ1-3
cdr3_nt: TGTGCCAGCAGCCCAGGTCCCTATGCGGGAAACACCATATATTTT
cdr3_aa: CASSPGPYAGNTIYF